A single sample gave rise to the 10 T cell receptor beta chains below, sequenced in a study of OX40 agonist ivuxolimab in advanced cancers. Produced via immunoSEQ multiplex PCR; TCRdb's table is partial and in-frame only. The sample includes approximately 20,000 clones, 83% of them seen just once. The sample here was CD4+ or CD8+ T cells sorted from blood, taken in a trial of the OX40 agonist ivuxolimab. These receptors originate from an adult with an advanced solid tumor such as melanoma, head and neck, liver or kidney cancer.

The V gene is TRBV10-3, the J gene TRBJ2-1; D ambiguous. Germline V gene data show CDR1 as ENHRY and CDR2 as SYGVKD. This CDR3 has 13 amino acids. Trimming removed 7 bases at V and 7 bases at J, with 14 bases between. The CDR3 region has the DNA TGTGCCATCACCGAGGAAGGGCGGAATGAGCAGTTCTTC. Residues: CAITEEGRNEQFF.

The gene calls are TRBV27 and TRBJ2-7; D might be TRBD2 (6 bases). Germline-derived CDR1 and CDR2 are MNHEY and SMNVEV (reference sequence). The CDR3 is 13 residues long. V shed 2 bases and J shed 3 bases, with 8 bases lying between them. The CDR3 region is CASSLGGNYEQYF. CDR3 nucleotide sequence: TGTGCCAGCAGTTTAGGGGGGAACTACGAGCAGTACTTC.

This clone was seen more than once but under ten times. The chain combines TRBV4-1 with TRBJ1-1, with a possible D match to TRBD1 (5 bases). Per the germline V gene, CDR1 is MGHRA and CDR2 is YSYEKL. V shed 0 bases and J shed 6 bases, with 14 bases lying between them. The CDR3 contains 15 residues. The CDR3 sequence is CASSQDAGVGAEAFF. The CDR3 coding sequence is TGCGCCAGCAGCCAAGATGCTGGGGTAGGGGCTGAAGCTTTCTTT.

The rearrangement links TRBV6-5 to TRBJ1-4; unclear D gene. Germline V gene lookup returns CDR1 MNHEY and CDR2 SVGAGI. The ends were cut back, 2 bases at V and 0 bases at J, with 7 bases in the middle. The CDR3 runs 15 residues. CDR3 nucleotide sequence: TGTGCCAGCAGTTACGAAGTTGCAACTAATGAAAAACTGTTTTTT. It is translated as CASSYEVATNEKLFF.

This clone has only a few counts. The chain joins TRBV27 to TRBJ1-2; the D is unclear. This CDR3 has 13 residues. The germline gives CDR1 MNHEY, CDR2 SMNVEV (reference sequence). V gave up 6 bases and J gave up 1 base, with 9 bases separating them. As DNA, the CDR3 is TGTGCCAGCAGCGCTACAGTTAACTATGGCTACACCTTC. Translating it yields CASSATVNYGYTF.

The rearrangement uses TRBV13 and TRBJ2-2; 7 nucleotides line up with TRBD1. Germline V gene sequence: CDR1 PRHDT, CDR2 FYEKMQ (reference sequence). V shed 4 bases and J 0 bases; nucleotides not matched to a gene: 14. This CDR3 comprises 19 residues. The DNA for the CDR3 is TGTGCCAGCAGCTCTGGACAGGTCAACCCAACCGCGAACACCGGGGAGCTGTTTTTT. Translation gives CASSSGQVNPTANTGELFF.

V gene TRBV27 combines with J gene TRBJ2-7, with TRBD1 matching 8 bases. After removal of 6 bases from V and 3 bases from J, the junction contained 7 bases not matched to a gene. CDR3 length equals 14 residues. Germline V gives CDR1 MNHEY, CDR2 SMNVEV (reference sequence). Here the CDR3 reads CASSVSGGVYEQYF. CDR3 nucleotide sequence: TGTGCCAGCAGCGTTTCAGGGGGCGTCTACGAGCAGTACTTC.

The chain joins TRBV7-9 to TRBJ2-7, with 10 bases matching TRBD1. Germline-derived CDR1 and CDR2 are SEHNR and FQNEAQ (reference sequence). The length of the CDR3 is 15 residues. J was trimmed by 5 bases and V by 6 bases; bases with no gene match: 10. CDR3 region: CASSARDRGVDEQYF. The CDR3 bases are TGTGCCAGCAGTGCCCGGGACAGGGGCGTGGACGAGCAGTACTTC.

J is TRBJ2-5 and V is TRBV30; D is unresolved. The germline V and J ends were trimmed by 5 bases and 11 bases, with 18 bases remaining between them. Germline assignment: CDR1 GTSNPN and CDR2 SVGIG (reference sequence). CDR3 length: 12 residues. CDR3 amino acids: CAWSLLNLEQYF. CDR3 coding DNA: TGTGCCTGGTCACTTCTAAACCTTGAGCAGTACTTC. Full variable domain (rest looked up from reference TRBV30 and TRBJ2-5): SQTIHQWPATLVQPVGSPLSLECTVEGTSNPNLYWYRQAAGRGLQLLFYSVGIGQISSEVPQNLSASRPQDRQFILSSKKLLLSDSGFYLCAWSLLNLEQYFGPGTRLLVL.

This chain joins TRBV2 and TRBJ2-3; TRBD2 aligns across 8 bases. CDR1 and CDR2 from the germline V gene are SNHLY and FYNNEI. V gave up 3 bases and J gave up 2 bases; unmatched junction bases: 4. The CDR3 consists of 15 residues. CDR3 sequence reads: CASSDWRGATDTQYF. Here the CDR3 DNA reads TGTGCCAGCAGTGACTGGCGGGGGGCCACAGATACGCAGTATTTT.